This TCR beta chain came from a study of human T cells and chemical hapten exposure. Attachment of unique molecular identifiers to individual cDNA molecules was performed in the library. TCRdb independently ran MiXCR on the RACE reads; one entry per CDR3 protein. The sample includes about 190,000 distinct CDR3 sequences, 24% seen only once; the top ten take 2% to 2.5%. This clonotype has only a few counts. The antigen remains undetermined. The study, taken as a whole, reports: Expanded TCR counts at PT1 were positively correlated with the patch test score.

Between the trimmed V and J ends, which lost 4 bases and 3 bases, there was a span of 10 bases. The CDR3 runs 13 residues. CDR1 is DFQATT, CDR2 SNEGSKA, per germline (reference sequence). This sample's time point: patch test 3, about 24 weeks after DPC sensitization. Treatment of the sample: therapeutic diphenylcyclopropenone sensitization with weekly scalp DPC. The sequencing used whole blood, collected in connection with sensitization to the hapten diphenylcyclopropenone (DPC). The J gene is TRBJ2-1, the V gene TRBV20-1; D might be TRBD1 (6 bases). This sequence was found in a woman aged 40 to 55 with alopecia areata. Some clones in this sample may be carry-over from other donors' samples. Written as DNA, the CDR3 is TGCAGTGCTACAAGGGGGAACTACAATGAGCAGTTCTTC. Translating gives CSATRGNYNEQFF.